These T cell receptor beta chains were read from a single sample in a study of blood T cell repertoires in COVID-19. Generated by immunoSEQ multiplex PCR, the TCRdb table keeps only in-frame clones and is missing some. This table holds approximately 140,000 clones, 65% to 90% found once. Sequenced sample: peripheral blood. The receptors were gathered from a man aged 70-80 years with acute or convalescent COVID-19. Both conserved end residues are part of each CDR3. The D gene is left open where the match is weak. Clone sizes are given selectively: once, few, many, or a class where the clone is expanded.

j_call: TRBJ2-1
d_call: TRBD2
clone_size: few
v_call: TRBV2
cdr3_nt: TGTGCCAGCACCGGAGGGAGGGATGGAAGCAATGAGCAGTTCTTC
cdr3_aa: CASTGGRDGSNEQFF

j_call: TRBJ2-7
d_call: -
clone_size: -
v_call: TRBV5-1
cdr3_nt: TGCGCCAGCAGCCCGACACCATCCTCCTACGAGCAGTACTTC
cdr3_aa: CASSPTPSSYEQYF

j_call: TRBJ2-5
d_call: -
clone_size: -
v_call: TRBV11-2
cdr3_nt: TGTGCCAGCAGCTCCCTTCGAGAGACCCAGTACTTC
cdr3_aa: CASSSLRETQYF

j_call: TRBJ2-2
d_call: -
clone_size: -
v_call: TRBV5-8
cdr3_nt: TGTGCCAGCAGCACTAGATACACCGGGGAGCTGTTTTTT
cdr3_aa: CASSTRYTGELFF

j_call: TRBJ1-2
d_call: -
clone_size: once
v_call: TRBV12-3/TRBV12-4
cdr3_nt: TGTGCCAGCAGTCAGGACATCTATGGCTACACCTTC
cdr3_aa: CASSQDIYGYTF

j_call: TRBJ1-1
d_call: -
clone_size: -
v_call: TRBV3-1/TRBV3-2
cdr3_nt: TGTGCCAGCAGCCAAGACTCGAACACTGAAGCTTTCTTT
cdr3_aa: CASSQDSNTEAFF

j_call: TRBJ1-2
d_call: TRBD1
clone_size: -
v_call: TRBV27
cdr3_nt: TGTGCCAATCCGGCGGACAGGGGGCGCGGAGGCTATGGCTACACCTTC
cdr3_aa: CANPADRGRGGYGYTF

j_call: TRBJ1-6
d_call: TRBD1
clone_size: -
v_call: TRBV11-2
cdr3_nt: TGTGCCAGCAACGGACAGGGGATGAACCATTCACCCCTCCACTTT
cdr3_aa: CASNGQGMNHSPLHF

j_call: TRBJ2-5
d_call: TRBD1
clone_size: -
v_call: TRBV5-4
cdr3_nt: TGTGCCAGCAGCCGAACCGGGACAGGGAGAGAGACCCAGTACTTC
cdr3_aa: CASSRTGTGRETQYF

j_call: TRBJ2-7
d_call: TRBD2
clone_size: -
v_call: TRBV7-8
cdr3_nt: TGTGCCAGCAGCCCTACTAGCGGGACCTCTTATGAGCAGTACTTC
cdr3_aa: CASSPTSGTSYEQYF

j_call: TRBJ2-1
d_call: -
clone_size: -
v_call: TRBV29-1
cdr3_nt: TGCAGCGTTTTCCTAGCGTCCAATGAGCAGTTCTTC
cdr3_aa: CSVFLASNEQFF

j_call: TRBJ2-5
d_call: -
clone_size: -
v_call: TRBV27
cdr3_nt: TGTGCCAGCAGTTTATCCTCCCGTATAGCGGTACAAGAGACCCAGTACTTC
cdr3_aa: CASSLSSRIAVQETQYF

j_call: TRBJ2-2
d_call: TRBD2
clone_size: -
v_call: TRBV7-2
cdr3_nt: TGTGCCAGCAGCTTAGGGAGGGGAGCGGGAGAAAAGGCCGGGGAGCTGTTTTTT
cdr3_aa: CASSLGRGAGEKAGELFF

j_call: TRBJ1-1
d_call: TRBD1
clone_size: -
v_call: TRBV29-1
cdr3_nt: TGCAGCGTGGACAGGCCGAACACTGAAGCTTTCTTT
cdr3_aa: CSVDRPNTEAFF

j_call: TRBJ1-1
d_call: TRBD1
clone_size: -
v_call: TRBV30
cdr3_nt: TGTGCCTGGAGGGACAGGGTCCGGGAGCTCTTT
cdr3_aa: CAWRDRVRELF

j_call: TRBJ2-2
d_call: TRBD1
clone_size: -
v_call: TRBV5-4
cdr3_nt: TGTGCCAGCAGCTTGGGTGCTGGGACAGGGAACACCGGGGAGCTGTTTTTT
cdr3_aa: CASSLGAGTGNTGELFF

j_call: TRBJ2-1
d_call: TRBD2
clone_size: once
v_call: TRBV4-1
cdr3_nt: TGCGCCAGCAGCCAAGATCTGGCGGGAGGTCGAGAGGAGCAGTTCTTC
cdr3_aa: CASSQDLAGGREEQFF

j_call: TRBJ2-1
d_call: -
clone_size: -
v_call: TRBV6-5
cdr3_nt: TGTGCCAGCAGCCGCGCGTCGGGGATCTACAATGAGCAGTTCTTC
cdr3_aa: CASSRASGIYNEQFF

j_call: TRBJ2-3
d_call: -
clone_size: -
v_call: TRBV19
cdr3_nt: TGTGCCAGTAGTATAGATCGGGATCAGGACACGCAGTATTTT
cdr3_aa: CASSIDRDQDTQYF

j_call: TRBJ2-4
d_call: -
clone_size: -
v_call: TRBV29-1
cdr3_nt: TGCAGCGTTGAAGGACAGGCCCAAAACATTCAGTACTTC
cdr3_aa: CSVEGQAQNIQYF

j_call: TRBJ2-4
d_call: -
clone_size: -
v_call: TRBV7-2
cdr3_nt: TGTGCCAGCAGCAAGCATCTAGCCAAAAACATTCAGTACTTC
cdr3_aa: CASSKHLAKNIQYF

j_call: TRBJ2-5
d_call: TRBD1
clone_size: -
v_call: TRBV12-3/TRBV12-4
cdr3_nt: TGTGCCAGCCACAGGGGGCTAGGGGAGACCCAGTACTTC
cdr3_aa: CASHRGLGETQYF

j_call: TRBJ1-1
d_call: TRBD1
clone_size: once
v_call: TRBV2
cdr3_nt: TGTGCCAGCAGTCTTCCGACAGGGCGGTGGGCTGAAGCTTTCTTT
cdr3_aa: CASSLPTGRWAEAFF

j_call: TRBJ1-4
d_call: TRBD1
clone_size: -
v_call: TRBV19
cdr3_nt: TGTGCCAGTAGTGCCGCCGGACAGGGGCCAACTAATGAAAAACTGTTTTTT
cdr3_aa: CASSAAGQGPTNEKLFF

j_call: TRBJ2-1
d_call: -
clone_size: -
v_call: TRBV6-5
cdr3_nt: TGTGCCAGCAGAGAGGTTAAATCCTACAATGAGCAGTTCTTC
cdr3_aa: CASREVKSYNEQFF

j_call: TRBJ2-7
d_call: -
clone_size: -
v_call: TRBV7-2
cdr3_nt: TGTGCCAGCAGCTTAGGGGCGGGGGCGCGGGGGCAGTACTTC
cdr3_aa: CASSLGAGARGQYF

j_call: TRBJ2-5
d_call: -
clone_size: -
v_call: TRBV24-1
cdr3_nt: TGTGCCACCAGTGATTTGAGGCAGGCTGAGACCCAGTACTTC
cdr3_aa: CATSDLRQAETQYF

j_call: TRBJ1-1
d_call: -
clone_size: -
v_call: TRBV27
cdr3_nt: TGTGCCAGCAGGCGACCGGGGGAGGCCACTGAAGCTTTCTTT
cdr3_aa: CASRRPGEATEAFF

j_call: TRBJ1-2
d_call: -
clone_size: few
v_call: TRBV15
cdr3_nt: TGTGCCACCAGCAGAGAAAGGCAGGGCCATGGCTACACCTTC
cdr3_aa: CATSRERQGHGYTF

j_call: TRBJ2-1
d_call: -
clone_size: -
v_call: TRBV6-5
cdr3_nt: TGTGCCAGCAGTTACTCGACTACCCTCTACAATGAGCAGTTCTTC
cdr3_aa: CASSYSTTLYNEQFF

j_call: TRBJ1-1
d_call: TRBD1
clone_size: few
v_call: TRBV5-1
cdr3_nt: TGCGCCAGCAAGGTAGGGACAGGGGCAACCTTAGACACTGAAGCTTTCTTT
cdr3_aa: CASKVGTGATLDTEAFF

j_call: TRBJ1-2
d_call: -
clone_size: -
v_call: TRBV11-2
cdr3_nt: TGTGCCAGCAGCCAACGACAGGCCTATGGCTACACCTTC
cdr3_aa: CASSQRQAYGYTF